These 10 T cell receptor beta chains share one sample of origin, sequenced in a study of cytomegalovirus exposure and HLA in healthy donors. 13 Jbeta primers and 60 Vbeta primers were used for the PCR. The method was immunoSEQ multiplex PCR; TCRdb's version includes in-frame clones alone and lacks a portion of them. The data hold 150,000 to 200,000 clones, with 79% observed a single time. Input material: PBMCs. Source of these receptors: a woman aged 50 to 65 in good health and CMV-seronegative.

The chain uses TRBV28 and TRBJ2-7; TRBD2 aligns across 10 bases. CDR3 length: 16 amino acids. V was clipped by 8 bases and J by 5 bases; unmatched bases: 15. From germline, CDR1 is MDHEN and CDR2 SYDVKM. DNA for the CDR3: TGTGCCAGCCCCCCTGCTGCGGGGCTAGCGGGAGACGAGCAGTACTTC. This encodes CASPPAAGLAGDEQYF.

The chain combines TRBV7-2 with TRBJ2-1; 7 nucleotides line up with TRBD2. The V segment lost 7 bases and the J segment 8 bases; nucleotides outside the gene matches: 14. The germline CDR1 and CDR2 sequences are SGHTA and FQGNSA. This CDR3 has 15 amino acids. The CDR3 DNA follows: TGTGCCAGCAAGCTCATGGGGAGGGCCGGGGATGAGCAGTTCTTC. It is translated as CASKLMGRAGDEQFF.

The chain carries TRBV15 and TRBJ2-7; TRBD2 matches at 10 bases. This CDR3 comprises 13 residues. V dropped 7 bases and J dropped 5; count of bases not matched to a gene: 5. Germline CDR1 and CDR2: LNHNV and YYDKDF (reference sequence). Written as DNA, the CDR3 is TGTGCCACCACTAGCGGGAGTCTCAACGAGCAGTACTTC. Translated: CATTSGSLNEQYF.

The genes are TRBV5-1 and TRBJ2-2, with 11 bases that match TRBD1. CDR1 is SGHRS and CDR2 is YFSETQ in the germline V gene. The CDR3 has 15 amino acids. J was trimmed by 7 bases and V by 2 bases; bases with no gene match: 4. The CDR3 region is CASSLGQGASGELFF. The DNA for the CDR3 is TGCGCCAGCAGCTTAGGACAGGGGGCGAGCGGGGAGCTGTTTTTT. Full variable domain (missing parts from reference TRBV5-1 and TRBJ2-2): KAGVTQTPRYLIKTRGQQVTLSCSPISGHRSVSWYQQTPGQGLQFLFEYFSETQRNKGNFPGRFSGRQFSNSRSEMNVSTLELGDSALYLCASSLGQGASGELFFGEGSRLTVL.

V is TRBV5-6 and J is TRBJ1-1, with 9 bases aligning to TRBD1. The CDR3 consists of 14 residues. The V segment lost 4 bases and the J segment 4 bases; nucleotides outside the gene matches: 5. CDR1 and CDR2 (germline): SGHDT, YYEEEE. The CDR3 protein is CASSQMDRGTEAFF. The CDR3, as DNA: TGTGCCAGCAGCCAAATGGACAGGGGCACTGAAGCTTTCTTT.

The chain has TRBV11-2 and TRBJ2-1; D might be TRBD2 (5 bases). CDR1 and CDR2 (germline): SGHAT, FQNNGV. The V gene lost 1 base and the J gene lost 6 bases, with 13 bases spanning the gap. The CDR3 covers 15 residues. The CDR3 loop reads CASSLGVGIGNEQFF. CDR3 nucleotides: TGTGCCAGCAGCTTAGGGGTCGGGATAGGCAATGAGCAGTTCTTC.

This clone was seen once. CDR3 DNA: TGTGCCAGCAGTTTATGGACAGGGGGACAGCCCCAGCATTTT. It translates to CASSLWTGGQPQHF. The chain is built from TRBV28 and TRBJ1-5; 9 bases are a match to TRBD1. Per germline, CDR1 MDHEN and CDR2 SYDVKM. There are 14 residues in the CDR3. V was pared by 0 bases and J by 7 bases, with 1 base of the junction left unmatched.

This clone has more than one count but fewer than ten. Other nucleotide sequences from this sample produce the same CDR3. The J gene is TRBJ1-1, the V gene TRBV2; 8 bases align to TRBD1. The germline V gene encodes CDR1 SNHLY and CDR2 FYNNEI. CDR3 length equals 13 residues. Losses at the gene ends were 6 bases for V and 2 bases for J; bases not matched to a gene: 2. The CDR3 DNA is TGTGCCAGCAGGGGACAGGTAAACACTGAAGCTTTCTTT. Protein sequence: CASRGQVNTEAFF.

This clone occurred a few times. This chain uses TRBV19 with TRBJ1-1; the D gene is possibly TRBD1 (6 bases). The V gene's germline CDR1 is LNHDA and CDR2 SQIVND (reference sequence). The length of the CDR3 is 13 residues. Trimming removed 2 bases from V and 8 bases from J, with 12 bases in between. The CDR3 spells CASSIRGNREAFF. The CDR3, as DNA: TGTGCCAGTAGTATAAGGGGGAACAGGGAAGCTTTCTTT.

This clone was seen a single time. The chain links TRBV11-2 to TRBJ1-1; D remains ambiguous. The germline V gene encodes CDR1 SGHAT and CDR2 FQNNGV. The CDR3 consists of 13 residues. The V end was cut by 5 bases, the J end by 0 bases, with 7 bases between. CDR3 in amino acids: CASSLLMNTEAFF. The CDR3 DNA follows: TGTGCCAGCAGCCTTTTAATGAACACTGAAGCTTTCTTT.